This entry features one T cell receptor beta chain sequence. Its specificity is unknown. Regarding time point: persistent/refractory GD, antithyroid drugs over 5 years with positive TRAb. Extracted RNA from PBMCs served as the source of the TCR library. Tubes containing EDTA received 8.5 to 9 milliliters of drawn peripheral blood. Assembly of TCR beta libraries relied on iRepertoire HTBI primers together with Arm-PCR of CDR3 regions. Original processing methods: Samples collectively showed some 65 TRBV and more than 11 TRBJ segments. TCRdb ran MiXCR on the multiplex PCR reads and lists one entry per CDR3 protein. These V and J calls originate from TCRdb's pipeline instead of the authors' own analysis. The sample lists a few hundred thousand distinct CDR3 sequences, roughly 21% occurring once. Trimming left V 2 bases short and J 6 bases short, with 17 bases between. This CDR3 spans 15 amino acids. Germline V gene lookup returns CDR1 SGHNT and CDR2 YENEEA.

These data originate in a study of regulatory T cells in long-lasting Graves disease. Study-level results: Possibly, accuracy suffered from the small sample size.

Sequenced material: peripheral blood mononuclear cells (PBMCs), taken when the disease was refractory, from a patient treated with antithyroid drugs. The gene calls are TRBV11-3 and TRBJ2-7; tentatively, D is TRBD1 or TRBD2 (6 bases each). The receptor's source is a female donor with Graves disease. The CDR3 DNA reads TGTGCCAGCAGCTTAAATACCGGGGGCCCCGGCGAGCAGTACTTC. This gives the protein CASSLNTGGPGEQYF.